This entry is about one TCR beta chain. This may come from a read error, since a much larger clone is one base off. This record comes from a study of kidney transplant recipient with SARS-CoV-2 infection. TCRdb re-called the reads through MiXCR, storing one row per CDR3 protein. The sample consists of some 220,000 distinct CDR3 sequences, around 26% of them appearing once. The sample consisted of a blood sample, taken at baseline and on roughly day 110 from a kidney transplant recipient. This TCR came from a male patient between 25 and 39 years old who had COVID-19 and was a kidney transplant recipient. Some T cells may arise from the graft donor.

CDR3 amino acids: CASSVVLGGRKTYGYTF. Here the CDR3 DNA reads TGTGCCAGCAGTGTAGTACTAGGTGGGAGAAAGACCTATGGCTACACCTTC. V gene TRBV6-6 combines with J gene TRBJ1-2; D call uncertain. This CDR3 spans 17 amino acids. Germline V gene lookup returns CDR1 MNHNY and CDR2 SVGAGI (reference sequence). V lost 5 bases to trimming and J lost 4 bases, with 23 bases between them.